This T cell receptor (beta chain) was identified in a study of blood T cell repertoires in COVID-19. Study details: From T cells, B-cell-depleted T cells, or PBMCs came the material, which was cDNA or gDNA.

Authors' processing steps: Reference gene primer amplification gave nucleated cell count estimates. The repertoire was sequenced with immunoSEQ multiplex PCR; TCRdb's copy has only in-frame clones and lacks some. The V and J calls and the clone size are those of that table, but D and trimming were determined from the DNA. In the table there are 280,000 or so clones, approximately 91% of which are singletons. Specimen: peripheral blood. The sequence came from a man aged 18 to 29 with active or convalescent COVID-19.

CDR3 nucleotide sequence: TGTGCCAGCAGCCAAGTATCTGAAGCTTTCTTT. This codes for CASSQVSEAFF. This sequence joins TRBV14 and TRBJ1-1; D uncertain. CDR1 SGHDN and CDR2 FVKESK come from the germline V gene. The CDR3 contains 11 residues. With 1 base removed from V and 6 bases from J, the gap between germline ends came to 3 bases.